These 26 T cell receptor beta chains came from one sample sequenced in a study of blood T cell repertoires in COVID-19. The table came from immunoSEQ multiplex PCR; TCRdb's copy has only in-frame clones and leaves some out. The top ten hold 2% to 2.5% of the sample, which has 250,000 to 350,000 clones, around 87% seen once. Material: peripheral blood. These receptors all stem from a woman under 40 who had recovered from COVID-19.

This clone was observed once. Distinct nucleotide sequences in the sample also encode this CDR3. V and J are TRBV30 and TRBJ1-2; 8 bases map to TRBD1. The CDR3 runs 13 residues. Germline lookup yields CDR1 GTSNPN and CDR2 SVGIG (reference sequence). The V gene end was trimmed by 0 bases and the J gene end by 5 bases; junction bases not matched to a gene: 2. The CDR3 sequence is CAWSVQGGYGYTF. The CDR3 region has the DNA TGTGCCTGGAGTGTACAGGGGGGGTATGGCTACACCTTC.

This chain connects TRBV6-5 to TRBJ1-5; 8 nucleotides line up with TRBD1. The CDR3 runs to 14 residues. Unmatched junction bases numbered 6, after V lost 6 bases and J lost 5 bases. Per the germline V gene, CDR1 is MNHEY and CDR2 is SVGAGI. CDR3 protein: CASRRTGLDQPQHF. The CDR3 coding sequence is TGTGCCAGCAGGAGGACAGGGCTCGATCAGCCCCAGCATTTT.

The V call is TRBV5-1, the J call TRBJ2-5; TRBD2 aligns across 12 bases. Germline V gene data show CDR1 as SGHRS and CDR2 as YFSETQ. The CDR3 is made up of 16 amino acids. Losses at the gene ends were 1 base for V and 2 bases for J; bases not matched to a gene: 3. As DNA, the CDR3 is TGCGCCAGCAGCTTGCTAGCGGGGGGGACACAAGAGACCCAGTACTTC. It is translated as CASSLLAGGTQETQYF.

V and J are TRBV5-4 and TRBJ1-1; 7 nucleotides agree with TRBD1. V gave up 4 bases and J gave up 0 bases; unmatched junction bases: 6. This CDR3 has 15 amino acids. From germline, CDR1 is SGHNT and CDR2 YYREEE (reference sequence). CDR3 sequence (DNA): TGTGCCAGCAGCGCCCCGGGACAGATGAACACTGAAGCTTTCTTT. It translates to CASSAPGQMNTEAFF.

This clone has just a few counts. This CDR3 is CSVVSGGYTF. In DNA, the CDR3 is TGCAGTGTTGTAAGCGGCGGCTACACCTTC. The chain is built from TRBV20-1 and TRBJ1-2; D is unresolved. Germline V CDR1 and CDR2: DFQATT, SNEGSKA (reference sequence). This CDR3 has 10 amino acids. Trimming stripped 7 bases from V and 8 bases from J, with 11 bases between.

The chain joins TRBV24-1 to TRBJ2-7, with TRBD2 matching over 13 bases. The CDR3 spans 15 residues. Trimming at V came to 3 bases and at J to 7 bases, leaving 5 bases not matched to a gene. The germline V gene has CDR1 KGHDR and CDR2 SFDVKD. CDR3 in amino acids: CATSDGTSGVGEQYF. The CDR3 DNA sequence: TGTGCCACCAGTGATGGGACTAGCGGGGTGGGGGAGCAGTACTTC.

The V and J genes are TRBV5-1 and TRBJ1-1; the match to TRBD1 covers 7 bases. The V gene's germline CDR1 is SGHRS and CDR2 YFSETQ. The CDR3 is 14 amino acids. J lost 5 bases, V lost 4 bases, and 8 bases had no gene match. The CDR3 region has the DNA TGCGCCAGCAGCATTGCCGGGACAGATACTGAAGCTTTCTTT. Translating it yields CASSIAGTDTEAFF.

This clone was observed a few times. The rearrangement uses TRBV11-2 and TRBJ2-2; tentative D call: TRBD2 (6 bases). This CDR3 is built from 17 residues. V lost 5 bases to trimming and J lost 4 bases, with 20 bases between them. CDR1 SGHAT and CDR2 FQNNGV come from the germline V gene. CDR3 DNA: TGTGCCAGCAGCCCCTCGACGGGAGAACCGGGCACCGGGGAGCTGTTTTTT. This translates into CASSPSTGEPGTGELFF.

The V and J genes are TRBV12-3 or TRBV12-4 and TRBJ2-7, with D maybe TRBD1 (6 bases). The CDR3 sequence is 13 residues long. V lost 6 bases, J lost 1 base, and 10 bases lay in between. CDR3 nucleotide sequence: TGTGCCAGCAGCTTCGGACAGTCCTACGAGCAGTACTTC. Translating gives CASSFGQSYEQYF.

CDR3 in amino acids: CATSRDRVTVTDTQYF. CDR3 DNA sequence: TGTGCCACCAGCAGAGATCGAGTGACAGTCACAGATACGCAGTATTTT. The rearrangement links TRBV15 to TRBJ2-3; tentatively, D is TRBD1 (5 bases). Germline V gene sequence: CDR1 LNHNV, CDR2 YYDKDF (reference sequence). CDR3 length: 16 residues. V lost 0 bases to trimming and J lost 2 bases, with 12 bases between them.

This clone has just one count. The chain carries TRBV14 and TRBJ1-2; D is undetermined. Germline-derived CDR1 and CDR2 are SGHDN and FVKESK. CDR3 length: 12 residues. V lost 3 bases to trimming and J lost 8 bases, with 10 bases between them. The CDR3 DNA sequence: TGTGCCAGCAGCCAGAAGACTGGAGGCTACACCTTC. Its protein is CASSQKTGGYTF.

The CDR3 protein is CASSPGLAGNEQFF. CDR3 coding DNA: TGTGCCAGCTCACCCGGACTAGCCGGGAATGAGCAGTTCTTC. The chain joins TRBV18 to TRBJ2-1, with TRBD2 matching 8 bases. The CDR3 has 14 residues. The junction had 5 bases not matched to a gene; V was cut back by 3 bases and J by 7 bases. CDR1 and CDR2 (germline): KGHSH, LQKENI.

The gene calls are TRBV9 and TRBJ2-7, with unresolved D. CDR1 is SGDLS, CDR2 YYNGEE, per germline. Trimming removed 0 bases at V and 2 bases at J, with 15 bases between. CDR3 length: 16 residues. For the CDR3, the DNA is TGTGCCAGCAGCGTAGGGCCCGGCGCGGCTACCTACGAGCAGTACTTC. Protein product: CASSVGPGAATYEQYF.

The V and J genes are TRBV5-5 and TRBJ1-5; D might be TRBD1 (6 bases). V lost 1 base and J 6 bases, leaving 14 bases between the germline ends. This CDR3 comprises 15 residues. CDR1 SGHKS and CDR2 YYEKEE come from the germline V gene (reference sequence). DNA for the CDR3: TGTGCCAGCAGCTTGACAGCCGGGACAACTCAGCCCCAGCATTTT. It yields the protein CASSLTAGTTQPQHF. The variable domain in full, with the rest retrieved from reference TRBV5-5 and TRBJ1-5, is DAGVTQSPTHLIKTRGQQVTLRCSPISGHKSVSWYQQVLGQGPQFIFQYYEKEERGRGNFPDRFSARQFPNYSSELNVNALLLGDSALYLCASSLTAGTTQPQHFGDGTRLSIL.

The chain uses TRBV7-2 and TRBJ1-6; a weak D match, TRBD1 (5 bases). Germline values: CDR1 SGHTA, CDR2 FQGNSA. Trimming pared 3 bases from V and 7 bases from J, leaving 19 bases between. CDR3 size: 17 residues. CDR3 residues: CASSLGIRVSWNSPLHF. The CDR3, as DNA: TGTGCCAGCAGCTTGGGTATCAGGGTTTCATGGAATTCACCCCTCCACTTT.

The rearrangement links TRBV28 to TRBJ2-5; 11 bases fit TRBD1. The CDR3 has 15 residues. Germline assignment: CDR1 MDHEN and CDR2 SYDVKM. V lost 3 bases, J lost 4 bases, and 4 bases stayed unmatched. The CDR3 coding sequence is TGTGCCAGCAGTTTTGGACAGGGGGCAGGAGAGACCCAGTACTTC. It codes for CASSFGQGAGETQYF.

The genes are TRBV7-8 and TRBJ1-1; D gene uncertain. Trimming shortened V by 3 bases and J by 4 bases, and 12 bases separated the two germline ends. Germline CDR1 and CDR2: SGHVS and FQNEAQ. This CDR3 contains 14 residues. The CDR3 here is CASSFIRGFTEAFF. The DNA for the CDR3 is TGTGCCAGCAGCTTTATTCGAGGGTTCACTGAAGCTTTCTTT.

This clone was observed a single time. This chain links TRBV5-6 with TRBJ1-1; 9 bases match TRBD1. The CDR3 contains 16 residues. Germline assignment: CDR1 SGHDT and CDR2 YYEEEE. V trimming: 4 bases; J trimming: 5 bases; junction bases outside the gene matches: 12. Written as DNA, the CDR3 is TGTGCCAGCAGCAACCCGACAGGGGGATTGAGTACTGAAGCTTTCTTT. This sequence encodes CASSNPTGGLSTEAFF.

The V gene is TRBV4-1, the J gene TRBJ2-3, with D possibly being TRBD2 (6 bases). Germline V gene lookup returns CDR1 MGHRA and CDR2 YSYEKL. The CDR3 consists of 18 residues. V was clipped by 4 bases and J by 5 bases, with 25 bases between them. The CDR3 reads CASSPRWGTRVSVDTQYF. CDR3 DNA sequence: TGCGCCAGCAGCCCGAGGTGGGGGACTCGCGTTTCGGTAGATACGCAGTATTTT.

The CDR3 DNA is TGTGCCAGCAGTTCCACAAAGGAAAAACTGTTTTTT. As protein: CASSSTKEKLFF. The V gene is TRBV12-3 or TRBV12-4, the J gene TRBJ1-4, with D unresolved. The CDR3 loop spans 12 amino acids. With 4 bases removed from V and 8 bases from J, the gap between germline ends came to 8 bases.

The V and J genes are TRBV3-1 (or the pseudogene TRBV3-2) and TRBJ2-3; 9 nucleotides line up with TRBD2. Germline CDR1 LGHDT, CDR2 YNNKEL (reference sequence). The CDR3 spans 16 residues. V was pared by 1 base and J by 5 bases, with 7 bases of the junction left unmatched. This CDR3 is CASSQGMAGGQDTQYF. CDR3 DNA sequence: TGTGCCAGCAGCCAAGGTATGGCGGGGGGGCAAGATACGCAGTATTTT.

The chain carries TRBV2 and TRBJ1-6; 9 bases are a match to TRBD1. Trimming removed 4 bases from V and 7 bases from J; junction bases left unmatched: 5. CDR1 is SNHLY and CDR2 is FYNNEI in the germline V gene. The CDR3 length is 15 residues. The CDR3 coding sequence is TGTGCCAGCAGTGTTGTGGGACAGGGCAATTCACCCCTCCACTTT. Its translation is CASSVVGQGNSPLHF.

Written as DNA, the CDR3 is TGTGCCAGCAGCCCGGGACTAGCGGGAATGTACGAGCAGTACTTC. Translated: CASSPGLAGMYEQYF. J is TRBJ2-7 and V is TRBV6-5, with TRBD2 identical over 13 bases. CDR3 length: 15 amino acids. Germline V gene sequence: CDR1 MNHEY, CDR2 SVGAGI. After removal of 6 bases from V and 4 bases from J, the junction contained 6 bases not matched to a gene.

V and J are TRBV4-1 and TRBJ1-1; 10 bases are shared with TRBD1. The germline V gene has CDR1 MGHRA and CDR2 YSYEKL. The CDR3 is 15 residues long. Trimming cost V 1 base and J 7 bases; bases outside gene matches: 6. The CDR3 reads CASSQVRDRGIEAFF. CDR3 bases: TGCGCCAGCAGCCAAGTCCGGGACAGGGGCATTGAAGCTTTCTTT.

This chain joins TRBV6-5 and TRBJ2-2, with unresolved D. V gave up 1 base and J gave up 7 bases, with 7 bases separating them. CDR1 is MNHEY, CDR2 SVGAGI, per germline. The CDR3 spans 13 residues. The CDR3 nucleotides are TGTGCCAGCAGTTACTTCGGTGACGGGGAGCTGTTTTTT. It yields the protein CASSYFGDGELFF.

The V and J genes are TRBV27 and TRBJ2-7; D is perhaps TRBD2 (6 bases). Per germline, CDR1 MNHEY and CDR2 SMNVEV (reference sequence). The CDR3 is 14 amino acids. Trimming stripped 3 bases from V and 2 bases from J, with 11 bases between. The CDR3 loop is CASSFSGDAYEQYF. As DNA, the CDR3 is TGTGCCAGCAGTTTTTCGGGGGACGCCTACGAGCAGTACTTC.